In this sample, the clone carrying this T cell receptor (beta chain) turned up a few times. Its cognate antigen is unknown. The entry originates in a study of blood T cells in healthy people across ages. Study-wide findings and caveats: Percentage of naive T cells showed a strong correlation with TCR beta diversity.

This CDR3 contains 15 residues. The ends were cut back, 6 bases at V and 2 bases at J, with 14 bases in the middle. Per sample, at least 6 micrograms of total RNA were extracted. A sample-barcoded 5' primer and a J-beta primer mix were used in a second PCR of about 7 to 11 cycles. MiXCR, run by TCRdb on the 5' RACE reads, gives a single entry per CDR3 protein. The table lists over a million distinct CDR3 sequences, around 59% of them singletons. The rearrangement joins TRBV12-3 or TRBV12-4 to TRBJ2-4, with D maybe TRBD2 (6 bases). The origin of this receptor is a man aged 18-30 years in good health. Input material: blood. The CDR3 region has the DNA TGTGCCAGCAGCCCTCGGGGGTTATCCAAAAACATTCAGTACTTC. Translating it yields CASSPRGLSKNIQYF.